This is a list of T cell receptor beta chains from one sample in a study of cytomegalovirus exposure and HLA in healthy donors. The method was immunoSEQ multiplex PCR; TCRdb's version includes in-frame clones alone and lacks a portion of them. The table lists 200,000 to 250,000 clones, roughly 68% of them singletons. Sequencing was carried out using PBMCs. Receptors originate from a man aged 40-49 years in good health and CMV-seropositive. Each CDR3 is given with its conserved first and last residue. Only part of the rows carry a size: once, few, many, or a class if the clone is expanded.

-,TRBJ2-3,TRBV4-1,CAGSTGIGRGVGDTQYF
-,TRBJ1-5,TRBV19,CASSIEGRGNQPQHF
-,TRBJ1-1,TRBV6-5,CASSDRGRTEAFF
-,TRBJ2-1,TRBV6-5,CASSPLPYNEQFF
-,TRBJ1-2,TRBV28,CASSFQGPSGYTF
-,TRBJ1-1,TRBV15,CATTLRGGYGTEAFF
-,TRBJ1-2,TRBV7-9,CASSLPHRDILAPLRCYTF
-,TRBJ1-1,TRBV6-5,CASSYDSNTEAFF
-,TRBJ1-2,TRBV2,CASSEGQINYGYTF
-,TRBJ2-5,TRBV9,CASSVEGAGETQYF
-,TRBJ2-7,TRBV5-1,CASSMTGLYEQYF
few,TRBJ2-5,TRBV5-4,CASSLVGPGETQYF
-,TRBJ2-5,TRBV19,CASSISGFGQETQYF
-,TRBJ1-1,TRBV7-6,CASSWVGDTEAFF
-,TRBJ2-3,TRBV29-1,CSVGSASVGNTQYF
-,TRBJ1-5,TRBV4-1,CASSQGWGRQTSNQPQHF
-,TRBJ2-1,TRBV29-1,CSADRAGEQFF
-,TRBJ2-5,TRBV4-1,CASRQTGVLQETQYF
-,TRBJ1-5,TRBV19,CASSRDRNQPQHF
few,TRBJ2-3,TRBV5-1,CASSFTVTSSTDTQYF
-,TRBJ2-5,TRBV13,CASSIGRGKGGETQYF
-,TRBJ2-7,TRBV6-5,CASSYPTGGVFYEQYF
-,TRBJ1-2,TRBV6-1,CASSAVSNYGYTF
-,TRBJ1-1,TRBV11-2,CASSKIRGKGTEAFF
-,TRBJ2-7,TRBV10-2,CASSSDYEQYF
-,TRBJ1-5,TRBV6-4,CASSEMGTTVPQPQHF
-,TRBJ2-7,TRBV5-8,CASSLAQGPYEQYF
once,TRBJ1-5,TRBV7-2,CASSLPPEKGSGNQPQHF
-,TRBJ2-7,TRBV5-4,CASSLNRLHEQYF
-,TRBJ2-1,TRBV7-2,CASSPRASAGGRGNEQFF
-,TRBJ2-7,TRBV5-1,CASSPLRDSPYEQYF
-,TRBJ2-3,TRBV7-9,CASSSGYGGDTQYF
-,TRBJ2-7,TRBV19,CASSTDSPYEQYF
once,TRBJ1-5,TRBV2,CASSELQGIGPQHF
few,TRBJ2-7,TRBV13,CASSSRARYYEQYF
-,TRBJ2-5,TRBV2,CASRDRGETQYF
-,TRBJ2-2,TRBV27,CASSFYRADTGELFF
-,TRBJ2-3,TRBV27,CASSPTGDFTDTQYF
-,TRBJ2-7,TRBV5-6,CASSFLVGTPNEQYF
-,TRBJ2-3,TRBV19,CASRAGPGHTQYF
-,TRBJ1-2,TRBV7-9,CASSFRGDGYTF
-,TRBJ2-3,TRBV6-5,CATLGLAGDTQYF
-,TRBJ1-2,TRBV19,CASSIARAGNGYTF
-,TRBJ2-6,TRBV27,CASSSIGQGRANVLTF
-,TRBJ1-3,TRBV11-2,CASSLDPGKENTIYF
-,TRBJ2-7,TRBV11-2,CASTPQGGRYEQYF
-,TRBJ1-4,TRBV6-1,CASSEGQDNEKLFF
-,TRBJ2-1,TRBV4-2,CASSQAVTSGSNEQFF
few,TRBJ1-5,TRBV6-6,CASSYPVGRGNQPQHF
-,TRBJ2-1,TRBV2,CASREGLAGNEQFF
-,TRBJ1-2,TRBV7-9,CASSSPDSGNYGYTF
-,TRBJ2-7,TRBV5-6,CASSFEGDLYEQYF
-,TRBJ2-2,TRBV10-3,CAISVNRGPHTGELFF